The sequence of this TCR beta chain was determined in a study of T-cell reconstitution after alpha-beta-depleted transplantation in children. This CDR3 is 13 amino acids long. Trimming stripped 2 bases from V and 5 bases from J, with 9 bases between. During its preparation, the TCRbeta library received unique molecular identifiers. In TCRdb, the PCR reads were re-called with MiXCR into one record per CDR3 protein. In the table there are about 500,000 distinct CDR3 sequences, over 25% of which are singletons. This clonotype showed up just a few times. The clonotype comes from a human donor who donated a stem cell graft to a child with aplastic anemia. The chain joins TRBV12-3 or TRBV12-4 to TRBJ2-5; D might be TRBD1 (5 bases). The source material was PBMCs from the stem cell graft donor, sampled from the stem cell graft. CDR3 nucleotide sequence: TGTGCCAGCAGTTTAACCAGGGCGGAGACCCAGTACTTC. This gives the protein CASSLTRAETQYF.